The 19 T cell receptor beta chains reported below all come from one sample, sequenced in a study of cytomegalovirus exposure and HLA in healthy donors. This PCR relied on a set of 60 Vbeta primers and 13 Jbeta primers. Produced via immunoSEQ multiplex PCR; TCRdb's table is partial and in-frame only. The sample lists 130,000 or so clones, 65% to 80% occurring once. The sequenced material came from PBMCs. Source of these receptors: a woman under 30 in good health and CMV-seronegative.

Turning to this clone: The same CDR3 can be traced to other DNA sequences in this sample. This chain joins TRBV5-1 and TRBJ1-1, with unresolved D. Trimming cost V 0 bases and J 0 bases, with 6 bases left between them. The CDR3 sequence is 14 residues long. Germline CDR1 SGHRS, CDR2 YFSETQ. The CDR3 sequence: CASSLDGMNTEAFF. The CDR3 DNA sequence: TGCGCCAGCAGCTTGGACGGGATGAACACTGAAGCTTTCTTT.

Remarks on this clone: Other nucleotide sequences from this sample produce the same CDR3. The chain recombines TRBV27 with TRBJ2-7; 11 nucleotides agree with TRBD2. The CDR3 contains 14 residues. From germline, CDR1 is MNHEY and CDR2 SMNVEV (reference sequence). Germline trimming cut 4 bases from V and 3 bases from J; bases unmatched to any gene: 2. The CDR3 DNA reads as TGTGCCAGCAGTTCCGGGACTAGCGGCTACGAGCAGTACTTC. Encoded protein: CASSSGTSGYEQYF.

J is TRBJ2-7 and V is TRBV7-8, with D maybe TRBD1 (6 bases). The germline V gene encodes CDR1 SGHVS and CDR2 FQNEAQ. This CDR3 is 17 amino acids long. V dropped 1 base and J dropped 3 bases, with 19 bases sitting between them. The CDR3 DNA reads TGTGCCAGCAGCTTAGATCCGGTGGACAGAATTTACTACGAGCAGTACTTC. Its protein is CASSLDPVDRIYYEQYF.

This clone was detected only a few times. V is TRBV30 and J is TRBJ1-1, with D possibly matching TRBD1 (5 bases). Germline V gene sequence: CDR1 GTSNPN, CDR2 SVGIG (reference sequence). V was clipped by 0 bases and J by 0 bases, with 8 bases between them. This CDR3 has 14 amino acids. CDR3 residues: CAWSVNRMNTEAFF. CDR3 sequence (DNA): TGTGCCTGGAGTGTAAACAGGATGAACACTGAAGCTTTCTTT.

The chain is built from TRBV5-1 and TRBJ1-1, with TRBD1 matching over 9 bases. CDR3 size: 13 residues. Trimming at V came to 2 bases and at J to 11 bases, leaving 7 bases not matched to a gene. Germline lookup yields CDR1 SGHRS and CDR2 YFSETQ. CDR3 region: CASSFEDRGSAFF. CDR3 coding DNA: TGCGCCAGCAGCTTTGAGGACAGGGGCTCGGCTTTCTTT.

CDR3 in amino acids: CASSFGQGGQPQHF. CDR3 coding DNA: TGTGCCAGCAGCTTTGGACAGGGAGGACAGCCCCAGCATTTT. The rearrangement uses TRBV7-2 and TRBJ1-5; TRBD1 matches at 8 bases. The germline CDR1 and CDR2 sequences are SGHTA and FQGNSA. The J segment lost 7 bases and the V segment lost 3 bases, leaving 5 bases of the junction unmatched. The CDR3 is 14 residues long.

CDR3 in amino acids: CSVAYGTGAEQYF. The CDR3 DNA reads TGCAGCGTTGCGTACGGGACAGGGGCCGAGCAGTACTTC. This chain joins TRBV29-1 and TRBJ2-7, with 10 bases aligning to TRBD1. V shed 4 bases, J shed 6 bases, and the junction held 6 bases outside the gene matches. Germline CDR1 is SQVTM and CDR2 is ANQGSEA. This CDR3 comprises 13 residues.

The chain uses TRBV18 and TRBJ2-3; the D gene is possibly TRBD2 (6 bases). The CDR3 sequence is 17 residues long. Per the germline V gene, CDR1 is KGHSH and CDR2 is LQKENI. The V end was cut by 4 bases, the J end by 2 bases, with 19 bases between. Here the CDR3 DNA reads TGTGCCAGCTCACTAGCCCGGGACTGGGGTGTCACAGATACGCAGTATTTT. Amino acid sequence: CASSLARDWGVTDTQYF.

This clone was counted between two and nine times. V is TRBV19 and J is TRBJ1-2, with TRBD1 identical over 7 bases. This CDR3 contains 14 residues. The germline V gene encodes CDR1 LNHDA and CDR2 SQIVND (reference sequence). Trimming took 5 bases from V and 8 from J; bases not matched to a gene: 11. CDR3 protein: CASSPYLTGEGYTF. The CDR3 DNA is TGTGCCAGTAGTCCTTACTTAACAGGGGAAGGCTACACCTTC.

This clone was detected once. This sequence joins TRBV2 and TRBJ2-7, with 10 positions matching TRBD2. This CDR3 comprises 15 residues. The germline V gene has CDR1 SNHLY and CDR2 FYNNEI. Trimming at V came to 5 bases and at J to 2 bases, leaving 6 bases not matched to a gene. The CDR3 DNA follows: TGTGCCAGCAGTCCGGGACTAGCGTCTACCTACGAGCAGTACTTC. Translating gives CASSPGLASTYEQYF.

The chain couples TRBV30 to TRBJ2-7; TRBD1 is a possible D gene (5 bases). Trimming left V 2 bases short and J 1 base short, with 15 bases between. This CDR3 comprises 15 residues. Germline loops: CDR1 GTSNPN, CDR2 SVGIG (reference sequence). CDR3 nucleotides: TGTGCCTGGAGTATAGGGGCCGCCTATTCCTACGAGCAGTACTTC. Translating gives CAWSIGAAYSYEQYF.

This clone was seen a handful of times. The chain links TRBV6-5 to TRBJ1-1; D is undetermined. The CDR3 runs to 12 residues. Trimming stripped 6 bases from V and 3 bases from J, with 8 bases between. Per germline, CDR1 MNHEY and CDR2 SVGAGI. The CDR3 is CASSRGHTEAFF. The CDR3 DNA is TGTGCCAGCAGCCGCGGGCACACTGAAGCTTTCTTT.

J is TRBJ1-5 and V is TRBV2; 8 bases line up with TRBD1. The CDR3 contains 15 residues. V trimming: 7 bases; J trimming: 1 base; junction bases outside the gene matches: 6. Germline V gene data show CDR1 as SNHLY and CDR2 as FYNNEI. Here the CDR3 reads CASKGQAGSNQPQHF. The CDR3 coding sequence is TGTGCCAGCAAGGGACAGGCAGGGAGCAATCAGCCCCAGCATTTT.

This chain links TRBV6-1 with TRBJ1-2; a possible D gene is TRBD1 (6 bases). This CDR3 comprises 14 residues. V lost 3 bases, J lost 4 bases, and 12 bases lay in between. Germline CDR1 and CDR2: MNHNS and SASEGT. CDR3 nucleotide sequence: TGTGCCAGCAGTGATATTTGGACAGCCTATGGCTACACCTTC. Protein: CASSDIWTAYGYTF.

This chain links TRBV7-8 with TRBJ1-5; 10 nucleotides agree with TRBD1. CDR3 length equals 15 residues. From germline, CDR1 is SGHVS and CDR2 FQNEAQ. The V segment lost 3 bases and the J segment 3 bases; nucleotides outside the gene matches: 2. In nucleotides, the CDR3 is TGTGCCAGCAGCTTTGACAGGGGGCCCAATCAGCCCCAGCATTTT. Protein sequence: CASSFDRGPNQPQHF.

V gene TRBV7-2 combines with J gene TRBJ2-7; the D gene is possibly TRBD1 (5 bases). The germline V gene encodes CDR1 SGHTA and CDR2 FQGNSA. V gave up 4 bases and J gave up 4 bases, with 11 bases separating them. This CDR3 spans 13 amino acids. Written as DNA, the CDR3 is TGTGCCAGCAGCTCAAGCCAGGGATACGAGCAGTACTTC. Translation: CASSSSQGYEQYF. Looking up the rest from reference TRBV7-2 and TRBJ2-7 gives the full variable domain: GAGVSQSPSNKVTEKGKDVELRCDPISGHTALYWYRQSLGQGLEFLIYFQGNSAPDKSGLPSDRFSAERTGGSVSTLTIQRTQQEDSAVYLCASSSSQGYEQYFGPGTRLTVT.

The genes are TRBV4-2 and TRBJ2-1, with TRBD2 as a possible D gene (7 bases). The CDR3 is 15 amino acids. CDR1 LGHNA and CDR2 YNFKEQ come from the germline V gene. The V end was cut by 1 base, the J end by 5 bases, with 12 bases between. In DNA, the CDR3 is TGTGCCAGCAGCCAAGGGGGGCTAGCGGACAATGAGCAGTTCTTC. It yields the protein CASSQGGLADNEQFF.

The rearrangement joins TRBV2 to TRBJ2-7, with 7 bases fitting TRBD1. The CDR3 runs to 15 residues. Germline loops: CDR1 SNHLY, CDR2 FYNNEI. Germline trimming cut 5 bases from V and 0 bases from J; bases unmatched to any gene: 7. CDR3 sequence reads: CASSMGRGSSYEQYF. In nucleotides, the CDR3 is TGTGCCAGCAGTATGGGCAGGGGGAGCTCCTACGAGCAGTACTTC.

This clone has a single count. A junction boundary mismatches the germline segment, possibly from a read error. V is TRBV4-1 and J is TRBJ2-5, with 12 bases fitting TRBD2. This CDR3 region has 15 residues. Germline V gene sequence: CDR1 MGHRA, CDR2 YSYEKL. CDR3 region: CASSQGPARTSGTHF. The CDR3 nucleotides read TGCGCCAGCAGCCAAGGTCCCGCCCGGACTAGCGGGACGCACTTC.